This T cell receptor (beta chain) was observed in a study of shared clonotypes between healthy human individuals. Study outcomes and limitations: With several donors compared, 4% to 5.5% of naive CD4 clonotypes were shared.

The germline V gene has CDR1 MNHNS and CDR2 SASEGT. The CDR3 runs to 15 residues. Trimming left V 4 bases short and J 1 base short, with 10 bases between. Details on this clone: Antigen specificity is unknown.

TCRdb's table, derived via immunoSEQ multiplex PCR, lists solely in-frame clones and lacks some. The data show approximately 2.5 million clones, approximately 92% seen once. What was sequenced was naive CD4+ T cells sorted from blood. Subset given: CD45RA+ positively selected. The clonotype was recovered from a man younger than 35 in good health. The chain is built from TRBV6-1 and TRBJ2-2; the D is unclear. CDR3 loop: CASSVGTVNTGELFF. The DNA of the CDR3 is TGTGCCAGCAGTGTGGGAACAGTGAACACCGGGGAGCTGTTTTTT.